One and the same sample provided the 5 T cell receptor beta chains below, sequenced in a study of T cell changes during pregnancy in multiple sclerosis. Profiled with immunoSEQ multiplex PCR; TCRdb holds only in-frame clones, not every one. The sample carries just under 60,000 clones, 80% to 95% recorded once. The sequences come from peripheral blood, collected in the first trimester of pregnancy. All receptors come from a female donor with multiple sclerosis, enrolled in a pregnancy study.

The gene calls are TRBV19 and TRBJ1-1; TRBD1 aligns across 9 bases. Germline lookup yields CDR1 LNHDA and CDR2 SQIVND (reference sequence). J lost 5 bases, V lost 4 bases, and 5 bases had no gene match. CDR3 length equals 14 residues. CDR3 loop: CASSKQGARTEAFF. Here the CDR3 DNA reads TGTGCCAGTAGTAAACAGGGGGCGCGGACTGAAGCTTTCTTT.

CDR3 in DNA: TGTGCCAGTAGAGCGGGACAGGGAGGTACTGAAGCTTTCTTT. As protein: CASRAGQGGTEAFF. The chain couples TRBV19 to TRBJ1-1; 9 nucleotides match TRBD1. The CDR3 runs 14 residues. V gave up 6 bases and J gave up 5 bases; unmatched junction bases: 7. Germline V gene lookup returns CDR1 LNHDA and CDR2 SQIVND (reference sequence).

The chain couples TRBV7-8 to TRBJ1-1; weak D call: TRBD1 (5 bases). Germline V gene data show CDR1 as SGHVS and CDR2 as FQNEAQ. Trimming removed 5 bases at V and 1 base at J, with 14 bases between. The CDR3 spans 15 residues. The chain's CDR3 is CASSEGAGRNTEAFF. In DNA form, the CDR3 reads TGTGCCAGCAGCGAGGGCGCGGGGCGGAACACTGAAGCTTTCTTT.

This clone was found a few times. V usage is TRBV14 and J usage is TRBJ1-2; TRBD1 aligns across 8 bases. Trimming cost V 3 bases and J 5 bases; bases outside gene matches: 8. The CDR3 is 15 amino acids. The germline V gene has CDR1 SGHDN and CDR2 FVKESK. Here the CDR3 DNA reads TGTGCCAGCAGCCAGAGGGACAGGCCCACGTATGGCTACACCTTC. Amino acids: CASSQRDRPTYGYTF.

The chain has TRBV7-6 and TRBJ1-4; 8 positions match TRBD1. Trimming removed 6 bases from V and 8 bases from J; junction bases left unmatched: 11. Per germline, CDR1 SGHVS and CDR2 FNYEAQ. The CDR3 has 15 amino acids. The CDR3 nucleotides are TGTGCCAGCAGTTCTAGACAGGGGCAGTCCGAAAAACTGTTTTTT. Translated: CASSSRQGQSEKLFF.